The 31 T cell receptor beta chains given below trace back to one sample, sequenced in a study of regulatory T cells in long-lasting Graves disease. Sequencing libraries for TCR beta were prepared with iRepertoire HTBI primers and Arm-PCR of CDR3 regions. MiXCR, run by TCRdb on the multiplex PCR reads, gives a single entry per CDR3 protein. The data hold roughly 610,000 distinct CDR3 sequences, with about 16% observed a single time. Time point reported: newly diagnosed GD, antithyroid drugs for less than 3 months. Preparation of the TCR library used RNA extracted from PBMCs. In addition, the sample was reused for a study of T cells in Graves' hyperthyroidism and ophthalmopathy.

Sequenced here: peripheral blood mononuclear cells (PBMCs), sampled at new diagnosis, from a patient treated with antithyroid drugs. These receptors all stem from a man aged 18 to 29 with Graves disease.

In this sample, this clonotype turned up a few times. The chain joins TRBV20-1 to TRBJ2-1; 10 nucleotides agree with TRBD2. J was trimmed by 3 bases and V by 1 base; bases with no gene match: 6. Germline V gene lookup returns CDR1 DFQATT and CDR2 SNEGSKA (reference sequence). The CDR3 is made up of 16 amino acids. DNA for the CDR3: TGCAGTGCTAGAGCCCAAGCGGGAGGGCTCTACAATGAGCAGTTCTTC. Translated, it gives CSARAQAGGLYNEQFF.

This clonotype came up a few times. This chain connects TRBV29-1 to TRBJ2-5; D ambiguous. V lost 0 bases and J 6 bases, leaving 8 bases between the germline ends. The germline V gene has CDR1 SQVTM and CDR2 ANQGSEA. CDR3 size: 12 residues. The chain's CDR3 is CSVEEGLKTQYF. The CDR3 DNA sequence: TGCAGCGTTGAAGAGGGTCTAAAGACCCAGTACTTC.

This clonotype was detected a few times. CDR3 nucleotides: TGTGCCAGCGCGGGGGAGACCCAGTACTTC. Amino acid sequence: CASAGETQYF. The chain uses TRBV14 and TRBJ2-5; TRBD2 is a possible D gene (6 bases). This CDR3 contains 10 residues. V lost 8 bases and J lost 5, with 6 bases in between. CDR1 SGHDN and CDR2 FVKESK come from the germline V gene.

This clonotype was seen more than once but under ten times. V and J are TRBV20-1 and TRBJ1-5; D not certain. Germline CDR1 DFQATT, CDR2 SNEGSKA (reference sequence). The CDR3 loop spans 13 amino acids. V lost 0 bases and J lost 3, with 6 bases in between. The CDR3, as DNA: TGCAGTGCTAGAGAGGGGATCAATCAGCCCCAGCATTTT. Translation: CSAREGINQPQHF.

In this sample, this clonotype turned up many times. Germline is not matched at one junction end, which may reflect a read error. The chain has TRBV12-3 or TRBV12-4 and TRBJ2-3; D not certain. CDR3 length equals 11 residues. The CDR3 DNA follows: TGTGCCAGCCGTTTGGTGGATACGCAGTATTTT. Its protein is CASRLVDTQYF.

The chain joins TRBV27 to TRBJ1-3; D remains unclear. The V end was cut by 0 bases, the J end by 8 bases, with 8 bases between. From germline, CDR1 is MNHEY and CDR2 SMNVEV (reference sequence). The CDR3 spans 13 residues. The CDR3 region is CASSLSRGDTIYF. The DNA of the CDR3 is TGTGCCAGCAGTTTATCACGGGGAGACACCATATATTTT.

V usage is TRBV28 and J usage is TRBJ1-2; maybe TRBD1 (6 bases). Germline values: CDR1 MDHEN, CDR2 SYDVKM. Trimming removed 1 base from V and 0 bases from J, with 12 bases in between. CDR3 size: 16 residues. The CDR3 coding sequence is TGTGCCAGCAGTTTATACGGGGACAACCCTAACTATGGCTACACCTTC. Residues: CASSLYGDNPNYGYTF.

This clonotype occurred many times. The chain couples TRBV28 to TRBJ2-7; D not certain. CDR1 MDHEN and CDR2 SYDVKM come from the germline V gene. Trimming left V 4 bases short and J 3 bases short, with 10 bases between. There are 13 residues in the CDR3. Written as DNA, the CDR3 is TGTGCCAGCAGTTCTATCCTATACTACGAGCAGTACTTC. It is translated as CASSSILYYEQYF.

This clonotype was detected only a few times. J is TRBJ2-2 and V is TRBV10-1, with D perhaps TRBD2 (5 bases). With 10 bases removed from V and 4 bases from J, the gap between germline ends came to 13 bases. The CDR3 consists of 13 residues. Germline V gene sequence: CDR1 WNHNN, CDR2 SYGVQD (reference sequence). In DNA, the CDR3 is TGCGCCACCAGCGGCGGCGGCACCGGGGAGCTGTTTTTT. This encodes CATSGGGTGELFF.

The table lists this clonotype with many counts. The V and J genes are TRBV28 and TRBJ2-7; 8 bases agree with TRBD2. The CDR3 is 15 residues long. Trimming took 7 bases from V and 2 from J; bases not matched to a gene: 10. Germline CDR1 is MDHEN and CDR2 is SYDVKM. Here the CDR3 reads CASIRIREGPYEQYF. The CDR3 DNA reads TGTGCCAGCATTAGGATACGGGAGGGCCCCTACGAGCAGTACTTC.

This clonotype was counted ten times or more. J is TRBJ2-2 and V is TRBV7-2, with 8 bases fitting TRBD2. The CDR3 is 15 amino acids. The ends lost 5 bases at V and 2 bases at J; junction bases unmatched: 4. Germline assignment: CDR1 SGHTA and CDR2 FQGNSA. In nucleotides, the CDR3 is TGTGCCAGCAGCAGAAGCGGGGGTAACACCGGGGAGCTGTTTTTT. Amino acid sequence: CASSRSGGNTGELFF.

Only a few counts were recorded for this clonotype. The chain joins TRBV7-2 to TRBJ2-1; D is undetermined. Between the trimmed V and J ends, which lost 3 bases and 6 bases, there was a span of 9 bases. The CDR3 has 13 residues. Per the germline V gene, CDR1 is SGHTA and CDR2 is FQGNSA. As DNA, the CDR3 is TGTGCCAGCAGCTTTTATTCGCGCAATGAGCAGTTCTTC. Its protein product is CASSFYSRNEQFF.

V usage is TRBV28 and J usage is TRBJ1-3; unclear D gene. CDR3 size: 13 residues. V lost 3 bases to trimming and J lost 7 bases, with 10 bases between them. Per the germline V gene, CDR1 is MDHEN and CDR2 is SYDVKM. The chain's CDR3 is CASSLGRSNTIYF. DNA of the CDR3: TGTGCCAGCAGTTTGGGGAGAAGTAACACCATATATTTT.

This clonotype was observed a handful of times. The V call is TRBV29-1, the J call TRBJ1-4; maybe TRBD1 (5 bases). CDR3 length: 15 amino acids. Trimming removed 4 bases at V and 3 bases at J, with 15 bases between. Germline loops: CDR1 SQVTM, CDR2 ANQGSEA. The CDR3 DNA is TGCAGCGTTGGGCCTCGGGGCGTTTCTAATGAAAAACTGTTTTTT. Protein sequence: CSVGPRGVSNEKLFF. Combining the CDR3 with reference TRBV29-1 and TRBJ1-4 gives the whole variable domain SAVISQKPSRDICQRGTSLTIQCQVDSQVTMMFWYRQQPGQSLTLIATANQGSEATYESGFVIDKFPISRPNLTFSTLTVSNMSPEDSSIYLCSVGPRGVSNEKLFFGSGTQLSVL.

There are many counts of this clonotype. CDR3 DNA: TGCAGTGCCCGCGGACAGGGGGCTTACAATGAGCAGTTCTTC. As protein: CSARGQGAYNEQFF. The rearrangement joins TRBV20-1 to TRBJ2-1; TRBD1 aligns across 11 bases. Losses at the gene ends were 6 bases for V and 4 bases for J; bases not matched to a gene: 5. The V gene's germline CDR1 is DFQATT and CDR2 SNEGSKA (reference sequence). The CDR3 runs to 14 residues.

In its sample, this clonotype was seen many times. The chain is built from TRBV6-2 or TRBV6-3 and TRBJ2-3; 8 bases are a match to TRBD2. This CDR3 comprises 16 residues. The germline V gene encodes CDR1 MNHEY and CDR2 SVGEGT. The V gene end was trimmed by 9 bases and the J gene end by 1 base; junction bases not matched to a gene: 12. The CDR3 is CASHHYGRAGTDTQYF. CDR3 nucleotides: TGTGCCAGTCATCACTACGGGAGGGCCGGCACAGATACGCAGTATTTT.

Many counts were recorded for this clonotype. This chain uses TRBV7-9 with TRBJ2-1, with 9 bases matching TRBD2. The germline V gene encodes CDR1 SEHNR and CDR2 FQNEAQ (reference sequence). J gave up 8 bases and V 3 bases, and 5 bases lay outside the gene matches. The CDR3 covers 14 residues. CDR3 loop: CASSFLAGSDEQFF. The DNA for the CDR3 is TGTGCCAGCAGCTTCCTAGCGGGATCGGATGAGCAGTTCTTC.

This chain joins TRBV6-1 and TRBJ1-1; 7 nucleotides agree with TRBD1. The CDR3 extends over 16 amino acids. Germline lookup yields CDR1 MNHNS and CDR2 SASEGT. The junction had 14 bases not matched to a gene; V was cut back by 6 bases and J by 4 bases. The CDR3 loop is CASRAVIRGRGTEAFF. The DNA for the CDR3 is TGTGCCAGCAGAGCCGTTATAAGGGGGCGCGGCACTGAAGCTTTCTTT.

This clonotype was recorded a few times. The V and J genes are TRBV11-2 and TRBJ2-2, with D possibly being TRBD1 (7 bases). Between the trimmed V and J ends, which lost 1 base and 3 bases, there was a span of 12 bases. CDR1 is SGHAT and CDR2 is FQNNGV in the germline V gene. The CDR3 totals 16 residues. The DNA for the CDR3 is TGTGCCAGCAGCTTAGGCAGGGGGGTTGACACCGGGGAGCTGTTTTTT. Translating gives CASSLGRGVDTGELFF.

The chain is built from TRBV30 and TRBJ2-6; the D is unclear. The CDR3 contains 13 residues. Germline V gene data show CDR1 as GTSNPN and CDR2 as SVGIG (reference sequence). Between the trimmed V and J ends, which lost 3 bases and 1 base, there was a span of 4 bases. The CDR3 DNA is TGTGCCTGGAGGGAGTCTGGGGCCAACGTCCTGACTTTC. Its translation is CAWRESGANVLTF.

This clonotype has just a few counts. V usage is TRBV12-3 or TRBV12-4 and J usage is TRBJ2-7; TRBD1 matches 8 bases. The V gene end was trimmed by 4 bases and the J gene end by 2 bases; junction bases not matched to a gene: 10. The CDR3 covers 16 residues. CDR3 coding DNA: TGTGCCAGCAGTTCCCCCCTGGGGACAGGAGCCTACGAGCAGTACTTC. Residues: CASSSPLGTGAYEQYF.

The V and J genes are TRBV13 and TRBJ1-1; D remains unclear. Between the trimmed V and J ends, which lost 0 bases and 8 bases, there was a span of 7 bases. Germline CDR1 PRHDT, CDR2 FYEKMQ (reference sequence). This CDR3 is 12 amino acids long. The CDR3 region has the DNA TGTGCCAGCAGCTTAGGCAACGACGAAGCTTTCTTT. The encoded protein is CASSLGNDEAFF.

The chain links TRBV20-1 to TRBJ2-7, with 10 nucleotides matching TRBD1. The CDR3 has 17 amino acids. Germline CDR1 DFQATT, CDR2 SNEGSKA (reference sequence). V trimming: 0 bases; J trimming: 3 bases; junction bases outside the gene matches: 11. This chain's CDR3 is CSARDPISRDRGYEQYF. As DNA, the CDR3 is TGCAGTGCTAGAGATCCGATAAGTCGGGACAGGGGCTACGAGCAGTACTTC.

The table lists this clonotype with a few counts. The V gene is TRBV6-1, the J gene TRBJ1-1; 7 positions match TRBD1. CDR1 and CDR2 (germline): MNHNS, SASEGT. This CDR3 has 15 residues. The ends lost 2 bases at V and 7 bases at J; junction bases unmatched: 10. DNA for the CDR3: TGTGCCAGCAGTGAATGGGGACAGCCTCGGGGTGAAGCTTTCTTT. Its translation is CASSEWGQPRGEAFF.

The J gene is TRBJ2-5, the V gene TRBV27, with D possibly TRBD2 on 6 matching bases. Germline V CDR1 and CDR2: MNHEY, SMNVEV (reference sequence). This CDR3 spans 15 amino acids. Trimming shortened V by 6 bases and J by 2 bases, and 16 bases separated the two germline ends. The CDR3 region has the DNA TGTGCCAGCAGATACCTAATGGGAGGACAAGAGACCCAGTACTTC. It yields the protein CASRYLMGGQETQYF.

This clonotype was recorded once. This sequence joins TRBV5-1 and TRBJ2-5, with D maybe TRBD1 (7 bases). The length of the CDR3 is 17 residues. Trimming stripped 4 bases from V and 0 bases from J, with 19 bases between. Germline lookup yields CDR1 SGHRS and CDR2 YFSETQ. The CDR3 spells CASSGGGPGTDQETQYF. CDR3 in DNA: TGCGCCAGCAGCGGGGGAGGCCCCGGGACAGACCAAGAGACCCAGTACTTC.

This clonotype is a singleton in its sample. CDR3 coding DNA: TGTGCCAGCAGCTTAGAGGGTTTCGGGGCTGAAGCTTTCTTT. Amino acids: CASSLEGFGAEAFF. This chain joins TRBV7-9 and TRBJ1-1; D gene unclear. The CDR3 length is 14 residues. V shed 1 base and J shed 6 bases, with 12 bases lying between them. Germline V gene lookup returns CDR1 SEHNR and CDR2 FQNEAQ (reference sequence).

Many counts were recorded for this clonotype. The chain joins TRBV28 to TRBJ2-7, with 7 bases that match TRBD1. V was clipped by 2 bases and J by 3 bases; unmatched bases: 4. The CDR3 contains 14 residues. From germline, CDR1 is MDHEN and CDR2 SYDVKM. The CDR3 DNA follows: TGTGCCAGCAGTTTACACCGGGACAGCTACGAGCAGTACTTC. Translation: CASSLHRDSYEQYF.

The table lists this clonotype with a few counts. Mismatch with germline at one junction end may stem from a read error. The genes are TRBV7-3 and TRBJ2-5, with 8 bases fitting TRBD1. Germline V lookup: CDR1 SGHTA, CDR2 FQGTGA. CDR3 length: 16 residues. The CDR3: CASSLRADRAQESQYF. DNA for the CDR3: TGTGCCAGCAGCTTAAGGGCGGACAGGGCCCAAGAGTCCCAGTACTTC.

The genes are TRBV9 and TRBJ2-5, with D possibly TRBD2 on 5 matching bases. Germline-derived CDR1 and CDR2 are SGDLS and YYNGEE. The CDR3 totals 14 residues. V was cut by 0 bases and J by 5 bases, with 11 bases left in between. DNA for the CDR3: TGTGCCAGCAGCGTAGACCCGGGAAGGGAGACCCAGTACTTC. It specifies CASSVDPGRETQYF. Full variable domain (missing parts from reference TRBV9 and TRBJ2-5): DSGVTQTPKHLITATGQRVTLRCSPRSGDLSVYWYQQSLDQGLQFLIQYYNGEERAKGNILERFSAQQFPDLHSELNLSSLELGDSALYFCASSVDPGRETQYFGPGTRLLVL.

This clonotype was seen ten or more times. The rearrangement uses TRBV6-1 and TRBJ1-1; TRBD1 aligns across 10 bases. Germline V CDR1 and CDR2: MNHNS, SASEGT. The CDR3 consists of 15 residues. V was pared by 5 bases and J by 2 bases, with 5 bases of the junction left unmatched. This CDR3 reads CASSKRDRGNTEAFF. The CDR3 DNA reads TGTGCCAGCAGTAAACGGGACAGGGGAAACACTGAAGCTTTCTTT.